The 24 T cell receptor beta chains presented below share a single source sample, sequenced in a study of a mutant IDH1 vaccine in newly diagnosed glioma. What these receptors recognize is not known. The assay was immunoSEQ multiplex PCR, and TCRdb's table has in-frame clones only and misses some. The table lists 95,000 to 120,000 clones, about nine tenths of them singletons. Regarding time point: week 11, during vaccination. It was 300 ug of mutant IDH1 20-mer peptide that made up each vaccine dose, given with topical imiquimod. Sequenced material: PBMCs, taken from a glioma patient whose treatment included an IDH1 peptide vaccine. Receptors were obtained from a woman in her fifties or sixties with glioma.

The chain has TRBV29-1 and TRBJ1-3, with 8 bases aligning to TRBD1. The ends lost 6 bases at V and 2 bases at J; junction bases unmatched: 6. The CDR3 is 14 residues long. Germline V gene data show CDR1 as SQVTM and CDR2 as ANQGSEA. Here the CDR3 DNA reads TGCAGCGTCTCATTGGACAGGGCTGGAAACACCATATATTTT. This encodes CSVSLDRAGNTIYF.

The chain has TRBV5-5 and TRBJ2-5; D unclear. The J call may be mistaken, given a closer DNA end match to TRBJ2-7. Germline V gene data show CDR1 as SGHKS and CDR2 as YYEKEE (reference sequence). The CDR3 consists of 12 residues. CDR3 protein: CASSFGSYEQYF. The CDR3 DNA reads TGTGCCAGCAGCTTTGGTTCCTACGAGCAGTACTTC.

CDR3 DNA sequence: TGTGCCTGGAGTTTCGGGTACAGGGGGCACTCAGATACGCAGTATTTT. As protein: CAWSFGYRGHSDTQYF. The chain has TRBV30 and TRBJ2-3, with 9 bases that match TRBD1. The V gene end was trimmed by 2 bases and the J gene end by 4 bases; junction bases not matched to a gene: 10. The CDR3 contains 16 residues. Germline CDR1 is GTSNPN and CDR2 is SVGIG (reference sequence).

This clone was seen only once. The rearrangement uses TRBV4-1 and TRBJ2-1; D is possibly TRBD2 (6 bases). Looked up from germline, CDR1 is MGHRA and CDR2 is YSYEKL. CDR3 length: 15 amino acids. V dropped 4 bases and J dropped 5 bases, with 15 bases sitting between them. The CDR3 spells CASSPGVAVNNEQFF. The DNA for the CDR3 is TGCGCCAGCAGCCCCGGGGTAGCGGTAAACAATGAGCAGTTCTTC.

The rearrangement joins TRBV5-1 to TRBJ2-7; 9 bases map to TRBD2. The CDR3 totals 16 residues. Germline values: CDR1 SGHRS, CDR2 YFSETQ. V lost 0 bases and J lost 3; bases outside the gene matches: 7. As DNA, the CDR3 is TGCGCCAGCAGCTTGGTGGCTAGCGGGACTAACTACGAGCAGTACTTC. The encoded protein is CASSLVASGTNYEQYF.

V gene TRBV27 combines with J gene TRBJ2-7; 9 bases align to TRBD2. Germline-derived CDR1 and CDR2 are MNHEY and SMNVEV (reference sequence). CDR3 length equals 17 residues. The trim removed 5 bases at V and 0 bases at J, leaving 11 bases unmatched. The DNA of the CDR3 is TGTGCCAGCAGTCCCATCCCGAGGCGGGAGGGCTCCTACGAGCAGTACTTC. Amino acids: CASSPIPRREGSYEQYF.

The genes are TRBV28 and TRBJ1-2, with D unresolved. Per the germline V gene, CDR1 is MDHEN and CDR2 is SYDVKM. The CDR3 totals 15 residues. The V end lost 3 bases, the J end lost 5 bases, and 16 bases lay between the germline ends. CDR3 nucleotide sequence: TGTGCCAGCAGTTTCGGGGTCAGGTCGTCTTATGGCTACACCTTC. It translates to CASSFGVRSSYGYTF.

The chain combines TRBV10-3 with TRBJ1-1; a possible D gene is TRBD1 (5 bases). The germline V gene encodes CDR1 ENHRY and CDR2 SYGVKD. CDR3 length: 16 residues. Trimming shortened V by 0 bases and J by 1 base, and 12 bases separated the two germline ends. CDR3 region: CAISESETGANTEAFF. Written as DNA, the CDR3 is TGTGCCATCAGTGAGTCGGAAACAGGCGCGAACACTGAAGCTTTCTTT.

This sequence joins TRBV7-8 and TRBJ2-5; possibly TRBD1 for D (5 bases). The length of the CDR3 is 11 residues. V was trimmed by 0 bases and J by 11 bases, leaving 7 bases between them. The V gene's germline CDR1 is SGHVS and CDR2 FQNEAQ. This CDR3 is CASSLAKGQYF. In DNA form, the CDR3 reads TGTGCCAGCAGCTTAGCGAAGGGGCAGTACTTC.

The chain uses TRBV2 and TRBJ2-2; D is unresolved. CDR1 is SNHLY, CDR2 FYNNEI, per germline. V gave up 4 bases and J gave up 6 bases, with 21 bases separating them. The CDR3 is 17 amino acids. CDR3 amino acids: CASSAPQSFGVSGELFF. The CDR3 nucleotides read TGTGCCAGCAGTGCCCCACAGAGTTTTGGAGTGTCCGGGGAGCTGTTTTTT.

The rearrangement uses TRBV30 and TRBJ1-5, with D maybe TRBD1 (5 bases). This CDR3 is built from 14 residues. Trimming removed 2 bases at V and 4 bases at J, with 12 bases between. Germline values: CDR1 GTSNPN, CDR2 SVGIG (reference sequence). Here the CDR3 DNA reads TGTGCCTGGAGTCGGGGCGCCTTTAATCAGCCCCAGCATTTT. Amino acids: CAWSRGAFNQPQHF.

V usage is TRBV4-2 and J usage is TRBJ2-1; TRBD2 agrees at 7 bases. The length of the CDR3 is 17 residues. Germline CDR1 and CDR2: LGHNA and YNFKEQ. The V and J ends lost 0 bases and 0 bases, in that order; junction bases with no gene match: 5. The CDR3 nucleotides read TGTGCCAGCAGCCAAGATTGGCTAGCGGACTCCTACAATGAGCAGTTCTTC. As protein: CASSQDWLADSYNEQFF.

This chain uses TRBV7-9 with TRBJ2-5; 7 nucleotides align to TRBD2. J lost 5 bases, V lost 1 base, and 13 bases had no gene match. The CDR3 is 17 amino acids. Germline V gives CDR1 SEHNR, CDR2 FQNEAQ (reference sequence). The CDR3 sequence: CASSLVFRAGVLETQYF. The DNA for the CDR3 is TGTGCCAGCAGCTTAGTGTTCAGGGCGGGAGTGTTGGAGACCCAGTACTTC. Full variable domain (outside the CDR3, taken from reference TRBV7-9 and TRBJ2-5): DTGVSQNPRHKITKRGQNVTFRCDPISEHNRLYWYRQTLGQGPEFLTYFQNEAQLEKSRLLSDRFSAERPKGSFSTLEIQRTEQGDSAMYLCASSLVFRAGVLETQYFGPGTRLLVL.

The genes are TRBV10-2 and TRBJ1-5; D remains unclear. The V gene lost 4 bases and the J gene lost 5 bases, with 12 bases spanning the gap. The CDR3 has 14 amino acids. Germline V lookup: CDR1 WSHSY, CDR2 SAAADI. The CDR3, as DNA: TGCGCCAGCAGTGGGATTAGTAGTGATCAGCCCCAGCATTTT. It codes for CASSGISSDQPQHF.

CDR3: CASSPTSGSANEQFF. CDR3 sequence (DNA): TGTGCCAGCAGCCCCACTAGCGGGAGTGCTAATGAGCAGTTCTTC. The J gene is TRBJ2-1, the V gene TRBV9; 11 nucleotides match TRBD2. The junction had 7 bases not matched to a gene; V was cut back by 4 bases and J by 7 bases. This CDR3 has 15 amino acids. Germline CDR1 reads SGDLS; CDR2 reads YYNGEE. Full variable domain (outside the CDR3, taken from reference TRBV9 and TRBJ2-1): DSGVTQTPKHLITATGQRVTLRCSPRSGDLSVYWYQQSLDQGLQFLIQYYNGEERAKGNILERFSAQQFPDLHSELNLSSLELGDSALYFCASSPTSGSANEQFFGPGTRLTVL.

The genes are TRBV13 and TRBJ2-7; D not resolved. Deletions cut 4 bases from V and 7 bases from J, with 8 bases between. The CDR3 spans 11 residues. The germline gives CDR1 PRHDT, CDR2 FYEKMQ (reference sequence). The CDR3 DNA is TGTGCCAGCAGCTGGTTCAAGGAGCAGTACTTC. Translating gives CASSWFKEQYF.

This chain joins TRBV19 and TRBJ2-7, with D maybe TRBD1 (6 bases). The V gene lost 6 bases and the J gene lost 3 bases, with 21 bases spanning the gap. The CDR3 has 16 residues. Germline V gene lookup returns CDR1 LNHDA and CDR2 SQIVND (reference sequence). Here the CDR3 DNA reads TGTGCCAGTAGATGGGACACCACCAATGCCGTCTACGAGCAGTACTTC. Its protein product is CASRWDTTNAVYEQYF.

V gene TRBV4-1 combines with J gene TRBJ1-5; a weak D match, TRBD1 (6 bases). CDR3 length equals 16 residues. Germline loops: CDR1 MGHRA, CDR2 YSYEKL. The V gene lost 0 bases and the J gene lost 6 bases, with 15 bases spanning the gap. CDR3 coding DNA: TGCGCCAGCAGCCAAGAACTTTTCGGGGGCTCTCAGCCCCAGCATTTT. Residues: CASSQELFGGSQPQHF.

The V gene is TRBV18, the J gene TRBJ2-1; D is possibly TRBD2 (6 bases). The CDR3 has 16 residues. Germline V CDR1 and CDR2: KGHSH, LQKENI. V dropped 3 bases and J dropped 0 bases, with 12 bases sitting between them. The CDR3 spells CASSPPGLRSYNEQFF. CDR3 DNA sequence: TGTGCCAGCTCACCCCCCGGACTACGCTCCTACAATGAGCAGTTCTTC.

The table lists this clone with a few counts. The chain recombines TRBV28 with TRBJ1-5; D gene ambiguous. Per germline, CDR1 MDHEN and CDR2 SYDVKM. V dropped 5 bases and J dropped 1 base, with 9 bases sitting between them. CDR3 length: 14 residues. CDR3 sequence: CASSRLESNQPQHF. CDR3 sequence (DNA): TGTGCCAGCAGTAGATTAGAGAGCAATCAGCCCCAGCATTTT.

This sequence joins TRBV5-4 and TRBJ2-1; D gene unclear. The CDR3 totals 13 residues. V was cut by 0 bases and J by 8 bases, with 9 bases left in between. Germline-derived CDR1 and CDR2 are SGHNT and YYREEE (reference sequence). DNA of the CDR3: TGTGCCAGCAGCTTGGGGGCGATCTATGAGCAGTTCTTC. It specifies CASSLGAIYEQFF.

This clone has more than one count but fewer than ten. The rearrangement uses TRBV25-1 and TRBJ2-1, with 10 positions matching TRBD2. The CDR3 spans 15 residues. V shed 7 bases and J 9 bases; nucleotides not matched to a gene: 12. The germline gives CDR1 MGHDK, CDR2 SYGVNS. The CDR3 spells CASTNGLAGVGEQFF. The DNA of the CDR3 is TGTGCCAGCACAAACGGGCTAGCGGGAGTAGGTGAGCAGTTCTTC.

The V call is TRBV28, the J call TRBJ2-1; TRBD2 matches 9 bases. V lost 5 bases, J lost 7 bases, and 6 bases stayed unmatched. CDR3 length equals 14 residues. Germline assignment: CDR1 MDHEN and CDR2 SYDVKM. For the CDR3, the DNA is TGTGCCAGCAGTCCCCACAGCGGGAGGAATGAGCAGTTCTTC. This encodes CASSPHSGRNEQFF. Looking up the rest from reference TRBV28 and TRBJ2-1 gives the full variable domain: DVKVTQSSRYLVKRTGEKVFLECVQDMDHENMFWYRQDPGLGLRLIYFSYDVKMKEKGDIPEGYSVSREKKERFSLILESASTNQTSMYLCASSPHSGRNEQFFGPGTRLTVL.

J is TRBJ1-1 and V is TRBV6-6; maybe TRBD1 (5 bases). The germline V gene has CDR1 MNHNY and CDR2 SVGAGI (reference sequence). The CDR3 length is 13 residues. V lost 4 bases, J lost 1 base, and 7 bases lay in between. The DNA of the CDR3 is TGTGCCAGCAGTTGGGACTGGAACACTGAAGCTTTCTTT. It specifies CASSWDWNTEAFF.